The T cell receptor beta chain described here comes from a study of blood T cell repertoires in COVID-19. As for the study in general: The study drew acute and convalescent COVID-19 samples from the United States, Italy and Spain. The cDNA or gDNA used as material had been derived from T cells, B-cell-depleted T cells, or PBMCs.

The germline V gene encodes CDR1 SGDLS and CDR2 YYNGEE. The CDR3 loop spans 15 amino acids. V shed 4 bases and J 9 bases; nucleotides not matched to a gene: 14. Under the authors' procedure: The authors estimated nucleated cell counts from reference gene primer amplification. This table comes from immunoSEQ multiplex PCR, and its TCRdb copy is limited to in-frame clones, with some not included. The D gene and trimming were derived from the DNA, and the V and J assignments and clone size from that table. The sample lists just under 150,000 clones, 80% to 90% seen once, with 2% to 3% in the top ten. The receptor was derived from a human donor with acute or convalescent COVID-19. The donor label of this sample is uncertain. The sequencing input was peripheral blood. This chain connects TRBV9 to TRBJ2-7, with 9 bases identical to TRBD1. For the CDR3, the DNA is TGTGCCAGCAGCCCCGGGACGGGACAGGGACTAAGGCAGTACTTC. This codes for CASSPGTGQGLRQYF.